Listed below are T cell receptor beta chains from one sample, sequenced in a study of OX40 agonist ivuxolimab in advanced cancers. Profiled with immunoSEQ multiplex PCR; TCRdb holds only in-frame clones, not every one. The table records about 55,000 clones, about nine tenths of them present only once. Sequenced here: CD4+ or CD8+ T cells sorted from blood, sampled in a trial of the OX40 agonist ivuxolimab. The receptors shown here come from an adult with an advanced solid tumor such as melanoma, head and neck, liver or kidney cancer. Each CDR3 is given without its conserved first and last residue. The listing skips clone size in some rows; elsewhere it reads once, few, many or a size class.

clone size: NA; J gene: TRBJ2-3; V gene: TRBV7-9; CDR3 protein: ASSLEGYTDTQY
clone size: NA; J gene: TRBJ2-2; V gene: TRBV2; CDR3 protein: ASNRDRVTGELF
clone size: NA; J gene: TRBJ1-1; V gene: TRBV18; CDR3 protein: ASSRGLSEAF
clone size: NA; J gene: TRBJ2-2; V gene: TRBV12-5; CDR3 protein: ASGLGALAGELF
clone size: once; J gene: TRBJ2-5; V gene: TRBV6-6; CDR3 protein: ASSYSRVGETQY
clone size: NA; J gene: TRBJ2-7; V gene: TRBV7-2; CDR3 protein: ASSDLNEQY
clone size: NA; J gene: TRBJ1-5; V gene: TRBV6-4; CDR3 protein: ASLGSGTGSSSNQPQH
clone size: NA; J gene: TRBJ2-1; V gene: TRBV5-6; CDR3 protein: ASSPLLAGRNEQF
clone size: once; J gene: TRBJ2-2; V gene: TRBV11-2; CDR3 protein: ASSFDSDTGELF
clone size: NA; J gene: TRBJ1-2; V gene: TRBV5-6; CDR3 protein: ASSLVTGTNYGYT
clone size: NA; J gene: TRBJ1-2; V gene: TRBV28; CDR3 protein: ASSFGGVGYT
clone size: NA; J gene: TRBJ2-3; V gene: TRBV7-9; CDR3 protein: ASSLGGAGGAVDTQY
clone size: NA; J gene: TRBJ2-7; V gene: TRBV10-2; CDR3 protein: ASSGTSGTYEQY
clone size: NA; J gene: TRBJ2-7; V gene: TRBV6-8; CDR3 protein: ASSYEGGVLTYEQY
clone size: once; J gene: TRBJ2-4; V gene: TRBV7-9; CDR3 protein: ASSLVASGKAKNIQY
clone size: NA; J gene: TRBJ1-4; V gene: TRBV5-5; CDR3 protein: ASSLGTTNEKLF
clone size: NA; J gene: TRBJ1-5; V gene: TRBV28; CDR3 protein: ASSPGQGGQPQH
clone size: few; J gene: TRBJ1-1; V gene: TRBV6-6; CDR3 protein: ASSTREGEAF
clone size: NA; J gene: TRBJ2-5; V gene: TRBV7-7; CDR3 protein: ASSRDRGGTQY
clone size: NA; J gene: TRBJ1-6; V gene: TRBV7-2; CDR3 protein: ASSSGQGHSPLH
clone size: NA; J gene: TRBJ2-7; V gene: TRBV9; CDR3 protein: ASSVALAGGEQY
clone size: NA; J gene: TRBJ2-7; V gene: TRBV5-1; CDR3 protein: ASSLAPGAEQY
clone size: NA; J gene: TRBJ2-7; V gene: TRBV18; CDR3 protein: ASSPSEGYEQY
clone size: few; J gene: TRBJ1-5; V gene: TRBV7-9; CDR3 protein: ASSEQGALNQPQH
clone size: NA; J gene: TRBJ2-5; V gene: TRBV10-3; CDR3 protein: AISVAETQY
clone size: NA; J gene: TRBJ2-7; V gene: TRBV28; CDR3 protein: ASRGTGTWTYEQY
clone size: NA; J gene: TRBJ2-7; V gene: TRBV7-8; CDR3 protein: ASSLVRGSEQY
clone size: NA; J gene: TRBJ2-7; V gene: TRBV5-1; CDR3 protein: ASSSGRSYEQY
clone size: NA; J gene: TRBJ2-6; V gene: TRBV5-1; CDR3 protein: ASSQRTVGANVLT
clone size: NA; J gene: TRBJ1-1; V gene: TRBV5-8; CDR3 protein: ASRLGILTNTEAF
clone size: NA; J gene: TRBJ1-4; V gene: TRBV19; CDR3 protein: ASSILGSSNEKLF
clone size: NA; J gene: TRBJ2-1; V gene: TRBV7-7; CDR3 protein: ASSPGTAFVNEQF
clone size: few; J gene: TRBJ2-1; V gene: TRBV7-2; CDR3 protein: ASSRADIYNEQF
clone size: NA; J gene: TRBJ1-2; V gene: TRBV18; CDR3 protein: ASSPPGTLGYT
clone size: NA; J gene: TRBJ1-2; V gene: TRBV7-9; CDR3 protein: ASSPDLDTHGYT
clone size: NA; J gene: TRBJ2-2; V gene: TRBV9; CDR3 protein: ASSGGRVTGELF
clone size: NA; J gene: TRBJ2-7; V gene: TRBV28; CDR3 protein: ASSLFAEEQY
clone size: NA; J gene: TRBJ2-6; V gene: TRBV7-3; CDR3 protein: ASSLGRAGANVLT
clone size: NA; J gene: TRBJ1-2; V gene: TRBV18; CDR3 protein: ASSPPAGGKNYGYT
clone size: NA; J gene: TRBJ1-2; V gene: TRBV28; CDR3 protein: ASSPMTGFYGYT
clone size: NA; J gene: TRBJ1-1; V gene: TRBV2; CDR3 protein: ASSERRNTEAF
clone size: NA; J gene: TRBJ1-5; V gene: TRBV9; CDR3 protein: ASSVTDSNRQPQH
clone size: NA; J gene: TRBJ2-7; V gene: TRBV7-2; CDR3 protein: ASTGTSGTTYEQY
clone size: once; J gene: TRBJ1-5; V gene: TRBV6-1; CDR3 protein: ASRRQGARDQPQH
clone size: few; J gene: TRBJ1-5; V gene: TRBV28; CDR3 protein: ASSSAGVIANQPQH
clone size: NA; J gene: TRBJ1-5; V gene: TRBV28; CDR3 protein: ASSSGQGAGGNQPQH
clone size: NA; J gene: TRBJ2-5; V gene: TRBV5-4; CDR3 protein: ASSYVDRGPETQY
clone size: NA; J gene: TRBJ1-2; V gene: TRBV4-1; CDR3 protein: ASSAYTGKRVNYGYT
clone size: NA; J gene: TRBJ2-5; V gene: TRBV18; CDR3 protein: ASSPYPQGGALETQY
clone size: NA; J gene: TRBJ2-3; V gene: TRBV29-1; CDR3 protein: SVDVRLAGVGDTQY
clone size: NA; J gene: TRBJ1-1; V gene: TRBV30; CDR3 protein: AWTVEFRAGNTEAF
clone size: NA; J gene: TRBJ2-7; V gene: TRBV28; CDR3 protein: ASSSIVYEQY
clone size: NA; J gene: TRBJ2-7; V gene: TRBV5-1; CDR3 protein: ASSSGLAGDLEQY
clone size: NA; J gene: TRBJ2-5; V gene: TRBV2; CDR3 protein: ASTVSGGQETQY
clone size: NA; J gene: TRBJ2-2; V gene: TRBV7-8; CDR3 protein: ASSFLGLAATGELF
clone size: NA; J gene: TRBJ1-5; V gene: TRBV30; CDR3 protein: AWSVPPNQPQH
clone size: NA; J gene: TRBJ1-2; V gene: TRBV30; CDR3 protein: AWGTGRNYGYT
clone size: NA; J gene: TRBJ1-3; V gene: TRBV2; CDR3 protein: ASSEGGQVGNTIY
clone size: few; J gene: TRBJ2-5; V gene: TRBV5-4; CDR3 protein: ASSVQGPAETQY